Listed below are T cell receptor beta chains from one sample, sequenced in a study of shared clonotypes between healthy human individuals. Generated by immunoSEQ multiplex PCR, the TCRdb table keeps only in-frame clones and is missing some. The sample has some 2 million clones; roughly 96% are singletons. Source material: naive CD4+ T cells sorted from blood. The receptors stem from a man aged 18 to 29 in good health. Each CDR3 is given with its conserved first and last residue. D genes are given only for firm matches. Size is omitted from some rows. Given values are once, few, many or a class for expanded clones.

abundance	len	v_gene	j_gene	d_gene	CDR3nt	CDR3aa
-	17	TRBV5-1	TRBJ2-1	TRBD1	TGCGCCAGCAGGGGCCCCAGGGGGCAGGGGATTTACAATGAGCAGTTCTTC	CASRGPRGQGIYNEQFF
-	17	TRBV19	TRBJ1-5	-	TGTGCCAGTAGTTTCGGTGTGCAGTTGGGGGGCAATCAGCCCCAGCATTTT	CASSFGVQLGGNQPQHF
-	11	TRBV7-8	TRBJ2-7	-	TGTGCCAGCAGCGTCACAGGCGAGCAGTACTTC	CASSVTGEQYF
-	16	TRBV5-6	TRBJ2-1	TRBD2	TGTGCCAGCAGCTTGAGAGGGACTAGCGGGTACAATGAGCAGTTCTTC	CASSLRGTSGYNEQFF
-	16	TRBV14	TRBJ1-3	-	TGTGCCAGCAGCCAAGATCATTACAGCGCGGGAAACACCATATATTTT	CASSQDHYSAGNTIYF
-	13	TRBV27	TRBJ2-2	-	TGTGCCAGCAGTTTGGGGAACACCGGGGAGCTGTTTTTT	CASSLGNTGELFF
few	15	TRBV5-5	TRBJ2-2	TRBD1	TGTGCCAGCAGCTGGGACAGGGGAAACACCGGGGAGCTGTTTTTT	CASSWDRGNTGELFF
-	14	TRBV15	TRBJ2-5	-	TGTGCCACCAGCAGAGTCAGGGGACAAGAGACCCAGTACTTC	CATSRVRGQETQYF
-	17	TRBV10-3	TRBJ2-1	TRBD2	TGTGCCATCAGTGATGTTAGCGGGGTCCTCTCCTACAATGAGCAGTTCTTC	CAISDVSGVLSYNEQFF
-	17	TRBV9	TRBJ2-7	TRBD2	TGTGCCAGCAGCGTAGTGGGAGGGACGGAACTCTCCTACGAGCAGTACTTC	CASSVVGGTELSYEQYF
-	15	TRBV27	TRBJ2-3	TRBD2	TGTGCCAGCAGCCGGACTAGCGGGGGGTTGGATACGCAGTATTTT	CASSRTSGGLDTQYF
once	13	TRBV29-1	TRBJ2-2	-	TGCAGCGTTGGGCAGGGGCTCACCGGGGAGCTGTTTTTT	CSVGQGLTGELFF
-	15	TRBV6-5	TRBJ2-7	TRBD2	TGTGCCAGCAGTTACGAACCGGGGGGAGCCTACGAGCAGTACTTC	CASSYEPGGAYEQYF
once	21	TRBV4-1	TRBJ2-1	TRBD1	TGCGCCAGCAGCCCAATCAAGCGGCGGCATCAGGGGGCAAGTAGAAACAATGAGCAGTTCTTC	CASSPIKRRHQGASRNNEQFF
-	15	TRBV5-1	TRBJ2-5	-	TGCGCCAGCTGCGCGGGCTGGGGGCCACAAGAGACCCAGTACTTC	CASCAGWGPQETQYF
-	13	TRBV30	TRBJ1-4	TRBD1	TGTGCCTGGAACAGGGGGGCAAATGAAAAACTGTTTTTT	CAWNRGANEKLFF
-	14	TRBV28	TRBJ2-7	TRBD1	TGTGCCAGCGAGGGCCGGGACAGCTCCTACGAGCAGTACTTC	CASEGRDSSYEQYF
-	15	TRBV2	TRBJ1-3	-	TGTGCCAGCAGTGCGCAACAGGGCTCTGGAAACACCATATATTTT	CASSAQQGSGNTIYF
-	14	TRBV7-2	TRBJ2-3	-	TGTGCCAGCAGCAACCGGGGGCTCACAGATACGCAGTATTTT	CASSNRGLTDTQYF
-	13	TRBV29-1	TRBJ1-2	-	TGCAGCTCCCAGGGAAAGGCTAACTATGGCTACACCTTC	CSSQGKANYGYTF
-	14	TRBV7-2	TRBJ1-2	-	TGTGCCAGCAGCGCCCAGACGGGGGGCTATGGCTACACCTTC	CASSAQTGGYGYTF
-	14	TRBV30	TRBJ1-1	-	TGTGCCTGGAGTGGTGCAGCCACGAACACTGAAGCTTTCTTT	CAWSGAATNTEAFF
-	14	TRBV7-2	TRBJ2-7	-	TGTGCCAGCAGCTTATATAGGGGGTTCTACGAGCAGTACTTC	CASSLYRGFYEQYF
-	13	TRBV10-3	TRBJ1-6	-	TGTGCCATTCAGCACACAGAAGATTCACCCCTCCACTTT	CAIQHTEDSPLHF
-	15	TRBV27	TRBJ2-7	TRBD2	TGTGCCAGCAGCTTGACTAGCGGAGGTATATACGAGCAGTACTTC	CASSLTSGGIYEQYF
-	14	TRBV5-4	TRBJ2-2	-	TGTGCCAGCAGCCCCCCGGGTTATGTAGGGGAGCTGTTTTTT	CASSPPGYVGELFF
-	15	TRBV10-3	TRBJ2-1	TRBD2	TGTGCCATCAGTGAGCGGGAGGGCTCCTACAATGAGCAGTTCTTC	CAISEREGSYNEQFF